These T cell receptor beta chains were read from a single sample in a study of Ad26.COV2.S vaccination and SARS-CoV-2 variants. Profiled with immunoSEQ multiplex PCR; TCRdb holds only in-frame clones, not every one. The sample includes 300,000 to 500,000 clones, around nine tenths seen only once; the top ten take 3.5%. The sample consisted of peripheral blood, taken in a trial of Ad26.COV2.S vaccine versus placebo. These receptors all stem from a person between 18 and 60 years old who received the Ad26.COV2.S COVID-19 vaccine or a placebo. The CDR3 runs from the conserved cysteine through the conserved F or W. Fields, in order: clone size, D gene, V gene, J gene, CDR3 protein, CDR3 DNA. A D gene is named only where the DNA matches it firmly. Clone size is stated in some rows and not others, as once, few, many or a class when expanded.

.	.	TRBV2	TRBJ1-3	CASSYTGPSGNTIYF	TGTGCCAGCAGTTACACCGGGCCCTCTGGAAACACCATATATTTT
.	.	TRBV5-1	TRBJ2-5	CASSLNIVLQETQYF	TGCGCCAGCAGCTTGAATATAGTCCTCCAAGAGACCCAGTACTTC
once	.	TRBV4-1	TRBJ2-5	CASSQTGQETQYF	TGCGCCAGCAGCCAGACAGGCCAAGAGACCCAGTACTTC
.	.	TRBV7-9	TRBJ2-2	CASSLYGTGELFF	TGTGCCAGCAGCTTATACGGCACCGGGGAGCTGTTTTTT
.	.	TRBV5-8	TRBJ1-5	CASSRTLGQPQHF	TGTGCCAGCAGCCGGACGCTGGGTCAGCCCCAGCATTTT
.	.	TRBV6-8	TRBJ2-3	CASSLTDTQYF	TGTGCCAGCAGTTTGACAGATACGCAGTATTTT
.	.	TRBV10-3	TRBJ2-7	CAISEALGGGAYEQYF	TGTGCCATCAGTGAAGCATTAGGAGGGGGGGCCTACGAGCAGTACTTC
.	TRBD1	TRBV11-2	TRBJ1-5	CASSLGTGLGNQPQHF	TGTGCCAGCAGCTTAGGGACAGGACTAGGGAATCAGCCCCAGCATTTT
.	.	TRBV10-2	TRBJ1-2	CASSEGFAMGYTF	TGCGCCAGCAGTGAGGGGTTTGCTATGGGCTACACCTTC
.	TRBD1	TRBV10-3	TRBJ2-7	CAIKDRWDYEQYF	TGTGCCATCAAGGACAGGTGGGACTACGAGCAGTACTTC
.	.	TRBV7-9	TRBJ2-5	CASSLVGGGPETQYF	TGTGCCAGCAGCTTAGTAGGAGGGGGCCCGGAGACCCAGTACTTC
.	TRBD2	TRBV10-1	TRBJ2-3	CASSEFPTSGAVDTQYF	TGCGCCAGCAGTGAGTTTCCGACTAGCGGGGCGGTAGATACGCAGTATTTT
.	.	TRBV3-1/TRBV3-2	TRBJ1-2	CASRGALYGYTF	TGTGCCAGCAGAGGGGCCCTCTATGGCTACACCTTC
.	.	TRBV6-2/TRBV6-3	TRBJ2-1	CASSYPLKGQQFF	TGTGCCAGCAGTTACCCCCTCAAGGGCCAGCAGTTCTTC
.	TRBD1	TRBV27	TRBJ1-6	CASRIGTGTGVSPLHF	TGTGCCAGCAGGATTGGAACCGGGACAGGGGTTTCACCCCTCCACTTT
once	.	TRBV14	TRBJ1-2	CASSPMDRNNYGYTF	TGTGCCAGCAGCCCAATGGACAGAAACAACTATGGCTACACCTTC
once	TRBD2	TRBV4-3	TRBJ2-6	CASSQGLLAAVQGANVLTF	TGCGCCAGCAGCCAAGGGCTGCTAGCGGCCGTTCAGGGGGCCAACGTCCTGACTTTC
.	TRBD2	TRBV5-4	TRBJ2-2	CASSLDSGGNTGELFF	TGTGCCAGCAGCTTGGACTCGGGGGGGAACACCGGGGAGCTGTTTTTT
.	.	TRBV5-4	TRBJ2-1	CASSSDRNEQFF	TGTGCCAGCAGTTCCGACAGAAATGAGCAGTTCTTC
.	TRBD2	TRBV12-5	TRBJ2-1	CASGFSLLAEFYNEQFF	TGTGCTAGTGGTTTCTCCCTACTAGCGGAGTTCTACAATGAGCAGTTCTTC
.	.	TRBV6-5	TRBJ2-3	CASGQGSRRDTQYF	TGTGCCAGCGGGCAGGGATCTAGAAGAGATACGCAGTATTTT
.	.	TRBV4-1	TRBJ2-1	CASSPRGAMNEQFF	TGCGCCAGCAGCCCTAGGGGGGCGATGAATGAGCAGTTCTTC
.	.	TRBV3-1/TRBV3-2	TRBJ2-3	CASSRSPRGATDTQYF	TGTGCCAGCAGCCGCAGCCCGCGGGGAGCCACAGATACGCAGTATTTT
once	.	TRBV6-5	TRBJ1-2	CASSYSAGANGYTF	TGTGCCAGCAGTTACTCTGCGGGGGCAAATGGCTACACCTTC
.	.	TRBV7-9	TRBJ1-4	CASSLARDTNEKLFF	TGTGCCAGCAGCTTAGCAAGGGATACTAATGAAAAACTGTTTTTT
.	.	TRBV3-1/TRBV3-2	TRBJ1-5	CASSHRDNNQPQHF	TGTGCCAGCAGCCACCGGGACAATAATCAGCCCCAGCATTTT
.	TRBD1	TRBV2	TRBJ1-2	CASSIGQGVTGYTF	TGTGCCAGCAGCATTGGACAGGGTGTAACTGGCTACACCTTC
.	TRBD2	TRBV6-1	TRBJ2-1	CASSEVSGGYNEQFF	TGTGCCAGCAGTGAAGTCAGCGGGGGATACAATGAGCAGTTCTTC
.	.	TRBV7-2	TRBJ2-3	CASSLERTDTQYF	TGTGCCAGCAGCTTAGAGAGGACAGATACGCAGTATTTT
.	.	TRBV5-1	TRBJ1-4	CASRGSGGANEKLFF	TGCGCCAGCAGAGGGAGTGGAGGGGCCAATGAAAAACTGTTTTTT
.	TRBD1	TRBV4-3	TRBJ1-4	CASSQDLGTGEGEKLFF	TGCGCCAGCAGCCAAGATCTCGGGACAGGGGAAGGGGAAAAACTGTTTTTT
.	.	TRBV28	TRBJ2-1	CASSTYNEQFF	TGTGCCAGCAGTACGTACAATGAGCAGTTCTTC
.	.	TRBV10-3	TRBJ2-2	CAIQPREANTGELFF	TGTGCCATCCAACCCAGGGAGGCGAACACCGGGGAGCTGTTTTTT
.	TRBD1	TRBV6-6	TRBJ1-3	CASSSQGATGNTIYF	TGTGCCAGCAGTAGTCAGGGGGCAACTGGAAACACCATATATTTT
.	.	TRBV7-8	TRBJ1-1	CASSFEGGGMDTEAFF	TGTGCCAGCAGCTTTGAGGGGGGAGGCATGGACACTGAAGCTTTCTTT
.	.	TRBV7-2	TRBJ1-6	CASSFPGHSSPLHF	TGTGCCAGCAGCTTCCCGGGACACTCTTCACCCCTCCACTTT
.	TRBD2	TRBV7-9	TRBJ2-2	CASSRTGLAGGSNTGELFF	TGTGCCAGCAGCCGCACGGGACTAGCGGGGGGGTCGAACACCGGGGAGCTGTTTTTT